This T cell receptor (beta chain) originates from a study of T cell responses to AZD1222 COVID-19 vaccine. Points from the study as a whole: Close to half of all spike-specific TCRs reportedly target regions of the variants that are unmutated. Among those given AZD1222, only 6 or 7 were seropositive at baseline. When two AZD1222 doses had been given, Spike-specific TCR breadth and depth rose.

The germline gives CDR1 KGHDR, CDR2 SFDVKD. The CDR3 loop spans 13 amino acids. V was shortened by 3 bases and J by 0 bases, with 5 bases between the two germline ends. Profiling relied on immunoSEQ multiplex PCR, and the TCRdb table lists in-frame clones only, not all of them. This table holds 150,000 or so clones, roughly nine tenths found once. In the case of this clone: Its antigen is not identified.

The source was peripheral blood, collected on day 0 of AZD1222 vaccination. The chain has TRBV24-1 and TRBJ2-7; no firm D call. The source of this sequence is an adult in good health. The CDR3 is CATSDPSSYEQYF. The CDR3 nucleotides are TGTGCCACCAGTGATCCCAGCTCCTACGAGCAGTACTTC.